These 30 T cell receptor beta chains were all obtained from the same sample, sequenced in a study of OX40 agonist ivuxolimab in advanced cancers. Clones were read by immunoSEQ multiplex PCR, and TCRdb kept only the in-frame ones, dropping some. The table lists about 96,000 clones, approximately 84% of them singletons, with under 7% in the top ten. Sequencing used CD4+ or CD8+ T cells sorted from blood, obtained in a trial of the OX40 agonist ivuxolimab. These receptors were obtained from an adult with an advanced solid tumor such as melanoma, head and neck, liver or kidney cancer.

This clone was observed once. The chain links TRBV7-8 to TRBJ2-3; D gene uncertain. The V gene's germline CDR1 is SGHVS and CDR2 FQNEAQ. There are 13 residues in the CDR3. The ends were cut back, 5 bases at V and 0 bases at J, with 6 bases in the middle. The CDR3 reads CASSLMSTDTQYF. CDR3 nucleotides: TGTGCCAGCAGCCTGATGAGCACAGATACGCAGTATTTT.

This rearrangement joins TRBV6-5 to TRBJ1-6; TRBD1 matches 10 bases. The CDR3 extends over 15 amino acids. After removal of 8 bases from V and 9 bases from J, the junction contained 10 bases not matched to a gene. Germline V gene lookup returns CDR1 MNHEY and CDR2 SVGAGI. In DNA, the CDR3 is TGTGCCAGCGCCCCCTCCGGGACAGGGGCTTCACCCCTCCACTTT. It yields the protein CASAPSGTGASPLHF.

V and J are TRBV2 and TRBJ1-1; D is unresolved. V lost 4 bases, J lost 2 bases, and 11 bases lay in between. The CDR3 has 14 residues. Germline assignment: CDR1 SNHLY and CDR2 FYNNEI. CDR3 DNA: TGTGCCAGCAGTGGGCAAGGCAGAAACACTGAAGCTTTCTTT. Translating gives CASSGQGRNTEAFF.

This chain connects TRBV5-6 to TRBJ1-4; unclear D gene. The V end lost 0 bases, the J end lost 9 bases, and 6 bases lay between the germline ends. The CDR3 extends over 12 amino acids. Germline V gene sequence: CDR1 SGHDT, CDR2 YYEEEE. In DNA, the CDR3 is TGTGCCAGCAGCTTGGACACACAAAAACTGTTTTTT. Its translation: CASSLDTQKLFF.

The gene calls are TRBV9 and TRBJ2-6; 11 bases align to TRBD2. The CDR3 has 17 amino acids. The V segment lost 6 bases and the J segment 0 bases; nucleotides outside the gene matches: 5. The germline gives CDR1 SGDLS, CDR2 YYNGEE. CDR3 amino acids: CASMRLAGPSGANVLTF. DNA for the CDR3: TGTGCCAGCATGAGACTAGCGGGGCCCTCTGGGGCCAACGTCCTGACTTTC. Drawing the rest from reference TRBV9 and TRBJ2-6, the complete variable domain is DSGVTQTPKHLITATGQRVTLRCSPRSGDLSVYWYQQSLDQGLQFLIQYYNGEERAKGNILERFSAQQFPDLHSELNLSSLELGDSALYFCASMRLAGPSGANVLTFGAGSRLTVL.

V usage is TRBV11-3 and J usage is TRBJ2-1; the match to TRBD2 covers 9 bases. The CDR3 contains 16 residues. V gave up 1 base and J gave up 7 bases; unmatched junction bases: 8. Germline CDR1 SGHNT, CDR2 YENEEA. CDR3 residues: CASSLGGGSGSNEQFF. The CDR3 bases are TGTGCCAGCAGCTTAGGAGGAGGTAGCGGGAGTAATGAGCAGTTCTTC.

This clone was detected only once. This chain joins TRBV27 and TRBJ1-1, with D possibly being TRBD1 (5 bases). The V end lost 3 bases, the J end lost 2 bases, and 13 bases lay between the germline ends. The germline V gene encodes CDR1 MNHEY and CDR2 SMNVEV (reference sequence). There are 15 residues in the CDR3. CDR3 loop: CASSLAGTANTEAFF. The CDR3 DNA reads TGTGCCAGCAGTTTGGCCGGGACGGCCAACACTGAAGCTTTCTTT.

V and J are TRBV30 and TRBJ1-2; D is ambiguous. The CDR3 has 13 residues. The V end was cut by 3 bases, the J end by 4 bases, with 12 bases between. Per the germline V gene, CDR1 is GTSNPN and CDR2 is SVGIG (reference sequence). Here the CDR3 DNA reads TGTGCCTGGAGGCATGGGCGGGGCTATGGCTACACCTTC. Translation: CAWRHGRGYGYTF.

CDR3 DNA: TGTGCCAGCAGTTTAGGAGCACCGGGACAGGGCGGGACGGTGGCTTTCTTT. Residues: CASSLGAPGQGGTVAFF. V and J are TRBV27 and TRBJ1-1; 9 positions match TRBD1. The J segment lost 11 bases and the V segment lost 2 bases, leaving 18 bases of the junction unmatched. CDR1 and CDR2 (germline): MNHEY, SMNVEV (reference sequence). This CDR3 comprises 17 residues.

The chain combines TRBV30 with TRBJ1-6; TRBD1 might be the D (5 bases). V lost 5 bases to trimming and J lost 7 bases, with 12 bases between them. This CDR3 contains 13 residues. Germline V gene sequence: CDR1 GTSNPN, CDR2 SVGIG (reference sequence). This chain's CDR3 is CAWRKGENSPLHF. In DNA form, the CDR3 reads TGTGCCTGGCGAAAAGGGGAGAATTCACCCCTCCACTTT.

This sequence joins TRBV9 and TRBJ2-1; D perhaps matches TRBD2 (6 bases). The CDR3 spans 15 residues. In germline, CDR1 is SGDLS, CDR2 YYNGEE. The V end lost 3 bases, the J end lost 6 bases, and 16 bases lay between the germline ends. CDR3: CASSAPGLGVNEQFF. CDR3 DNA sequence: TGTGCCAGCAGCGCGCCGGGACTGGGGGTCAATGAGCAGTTCTTC. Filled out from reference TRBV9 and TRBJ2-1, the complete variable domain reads DSGVTQTPKHLITATGQRVTLRCSPRSGDLSVYWYQQSLDQGLQFLIQYYNGEERAKGNILERFSAQQFPDLHSELNLSSLELGDSALYFCASSAPGLGVNEQFFGPGTRLTVL.

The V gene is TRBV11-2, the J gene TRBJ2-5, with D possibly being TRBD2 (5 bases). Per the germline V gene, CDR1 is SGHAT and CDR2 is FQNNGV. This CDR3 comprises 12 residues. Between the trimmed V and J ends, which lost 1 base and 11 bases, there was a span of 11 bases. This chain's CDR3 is CASSLGEIIQYF. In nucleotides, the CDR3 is TGTGCCAGCAGCTTAGGGGAGATTATTCAGTACTTC.

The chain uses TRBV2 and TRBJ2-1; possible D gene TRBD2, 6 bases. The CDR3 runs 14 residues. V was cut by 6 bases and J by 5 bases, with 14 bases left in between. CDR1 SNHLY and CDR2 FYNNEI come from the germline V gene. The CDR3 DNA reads TGTGCCAGCAGCTTTCGAGCGGGCGACAATGAGCAGTTCTTC. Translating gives CASSFRAGDNEQFF.

The chain's CDR3 is CAWSRTGGTYEQYF. The CDR3 nucleotides read TGTGCCTGGAGTCGTACAGGGGGAACCTACGAGCAGTACTTC. The rearrangement joins TRBV30 to TRBJ2-5; 8 nucleotides agree with TRBD1. The DNA end is a closer match to TRBJ2-7, so the J assignment may be wrong. Germline CDR1 GTSNPN, CDR2 SVGIG (reference sequence). This CDR3 spans 14 amino acids.

CDR3 sequence: CASSSGQGNYNEQFF. The CDR3 nucleotides read TGTGCCAGCAGCAGTGGACAGGGGAACTACAATGAGCAGTTCTTC. This chain uses TRBV6-5 with TRBJ2-1, with TRBD1 matching 9 bases. V lost 6 bases and J lost 3; bases outside the gene matches: 6. Germline V CDR1 and CDR2: MNHEY, SVGAGI. The CDR3 has 15 residues.

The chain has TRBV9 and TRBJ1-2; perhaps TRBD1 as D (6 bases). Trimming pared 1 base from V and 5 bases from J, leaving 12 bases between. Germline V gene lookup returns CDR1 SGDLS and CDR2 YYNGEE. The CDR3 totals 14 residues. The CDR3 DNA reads TGTGCCAGCAGCGTATCAGGGGACTCATATGGCTACACCTTC. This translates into CASSVSGDSYGYTF.

The CDR3 DNA reads TGTGCCACCAGCAGAGAGGGACTGGGCACAGATACGCAGTATTTT. Protein: CATSREGLGTDTQYF. The V call is TRBV15, the J call TRBJ2-3; D may be TRBD2 (6 bases). The CDR3 is 15 residues long. Germline lookup yields CDR1 LNHNV and CDR2 YYDKDF (reference sequence). Trimming removed 0 bases from V and 1 base from J, with 8 bases in between. Looking up the rest from reference TRBV15 and TRBJ2-3 gives the full variable domain: DAMVIQNPRYQVTQFGKPVTLSCSQTLNHNVMYWYQQKSSQAPKLLFHYYDKDFNNEADTPDNFQSRRPNTSFCFLDIRSPGLGDTAMYLCATSREGLGTDTQYFGPGTRLTVL.

CDR3 residues: CASSQGQFNGYTF. The CDR3 DNA follows: TGTGCCAGCAGTCAGGGACAGTTCAACGGCTACACCTTC. V is TRBV6-5 and J is TRBJ1-2, with 7 bases matching TRBD1. Germline lookup yields CDR1 MNHEY and CDR2 SVGAGI. V shed 5 bases and J 8 bases; nucleotides not matched to a gene: 8. The CDR3 sequence is 13 residues long.

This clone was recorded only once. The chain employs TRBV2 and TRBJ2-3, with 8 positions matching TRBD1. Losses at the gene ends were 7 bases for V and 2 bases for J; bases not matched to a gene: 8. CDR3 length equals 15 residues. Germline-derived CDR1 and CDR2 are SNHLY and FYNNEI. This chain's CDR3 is CASTLDRVVTDTQYF. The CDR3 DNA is TGTGCCAGCACCTTGGACAGGGTCGTCACAGATACGCAGTATTTT.

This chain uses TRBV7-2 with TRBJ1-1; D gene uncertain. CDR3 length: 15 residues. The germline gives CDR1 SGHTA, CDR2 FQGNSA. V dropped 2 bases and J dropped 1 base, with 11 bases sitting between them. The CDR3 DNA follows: TGTGCCAGCAGCTTAAGAGGGCCAACGAACACTGAAGCTTTCTTT. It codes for CASSLRGPTNTEAFF.

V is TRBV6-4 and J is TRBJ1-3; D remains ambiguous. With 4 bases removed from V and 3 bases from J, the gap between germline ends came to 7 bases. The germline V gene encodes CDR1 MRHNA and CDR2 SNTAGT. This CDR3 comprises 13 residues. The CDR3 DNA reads TGTGCCAGCAGTGTCGAACTTGGAAACACCATATATTTT. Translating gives CASSVELGNTIYF.

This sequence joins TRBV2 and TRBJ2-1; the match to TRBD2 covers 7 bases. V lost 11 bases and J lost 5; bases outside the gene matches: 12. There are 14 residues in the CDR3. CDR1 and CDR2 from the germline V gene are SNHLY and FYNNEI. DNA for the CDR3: TGTGCCGGAAAGCGGGGAGGTTCAAACAATGAGCAGTTCTTC. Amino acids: CAGKRGGSNNEQFF.

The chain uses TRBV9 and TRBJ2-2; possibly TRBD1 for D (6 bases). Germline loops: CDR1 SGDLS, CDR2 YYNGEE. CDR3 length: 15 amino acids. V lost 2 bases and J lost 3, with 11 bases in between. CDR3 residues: CASSVGDTYTGELFF. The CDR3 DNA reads TGTGCCAGCAGCGTGGGGGACACCTACACCGGGGAGCTGTTTTTT.

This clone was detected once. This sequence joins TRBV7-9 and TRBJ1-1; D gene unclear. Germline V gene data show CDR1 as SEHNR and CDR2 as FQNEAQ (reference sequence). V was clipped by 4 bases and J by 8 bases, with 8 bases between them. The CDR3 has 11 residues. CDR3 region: CASSYNREAFF. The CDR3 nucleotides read TGTGCCAGCAGCTATAACAGAGAAGCTTTCTTT.

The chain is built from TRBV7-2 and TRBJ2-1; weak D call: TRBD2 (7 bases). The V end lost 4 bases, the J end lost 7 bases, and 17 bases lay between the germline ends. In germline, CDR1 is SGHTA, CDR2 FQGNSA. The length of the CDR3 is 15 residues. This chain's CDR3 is CASSSWGGRRNEQFF. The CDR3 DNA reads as TGTGCCAGCAGCTCATGGGGGGGGCGCCGAAATGAGCAGTTCTTC.

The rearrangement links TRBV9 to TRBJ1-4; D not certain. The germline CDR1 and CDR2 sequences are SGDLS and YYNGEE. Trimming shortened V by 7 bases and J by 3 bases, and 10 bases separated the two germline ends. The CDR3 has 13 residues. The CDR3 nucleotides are TGTGCCAGCGCCAATGCTCCTAATGAAAAACTGTTTTTT. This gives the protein CASANAPNEKLFF. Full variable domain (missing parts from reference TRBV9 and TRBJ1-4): DSGVTQTPKHLITATGQRVTLRCSPRSGDLSVYWYQQSLDQGLQFLIQYYNGEERAKGNILERFSAQQFPDLHSELNLSSLELGDSALYFCASANAPNEKLFFGSGTQLSVL.

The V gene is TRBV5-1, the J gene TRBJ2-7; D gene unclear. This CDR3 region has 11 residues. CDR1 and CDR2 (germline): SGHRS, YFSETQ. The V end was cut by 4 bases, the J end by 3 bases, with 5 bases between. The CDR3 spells CASSHNYEQYF. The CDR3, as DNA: TGCGCCAGCAGCCACAACTACGAGCAGTACTTC.

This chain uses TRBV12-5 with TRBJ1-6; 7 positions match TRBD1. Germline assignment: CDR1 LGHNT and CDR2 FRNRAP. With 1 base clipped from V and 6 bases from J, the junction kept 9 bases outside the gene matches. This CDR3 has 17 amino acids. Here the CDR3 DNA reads TGTGCTAGTGGTTTGGCCCCGACAGGGTTCGGTAATTCACCCCTCCACTTT. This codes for CASGLAPTGFGNSPLHF.

CDR3 in DNA: TGTGCCAGCAGCTTCCCGGGGGGAGCAGGTTCCTACGAGCAGTACTTC. It encodes CASSFPGGAGSYEQYF. The chain couples TRBV11-2 to TRBJ2-7, with TRBD2 matching 7 bases. The CDR3 runs 16 residues. V dropped 3 bases and J dropped 1; count of bases not matched to a gene: 9. CDR1 and CDR2 (germline): SGHAT, FQNNGV.

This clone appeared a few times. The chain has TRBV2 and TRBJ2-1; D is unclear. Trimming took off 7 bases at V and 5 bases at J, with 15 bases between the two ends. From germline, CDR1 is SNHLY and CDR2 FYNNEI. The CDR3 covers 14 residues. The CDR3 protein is CASTIKGFNNEQFF. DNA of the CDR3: TGTGCCAGCACTATAAAAGGTTTTAACAATGAGCAGTTCTTC.